These 27 T cell receptor beta chains came from one sample sequenced in a study of cytomegalovirus exposure and HLA in healthy donors. Profiled with immunoSEQ multiplex PCR; TCRdb holds only in-frame clones, not every one. The profile covers about 120,000 clones, with about 91% appearing a single time and 0.95% to 1.3% taken by the ten largest. Sequencing input: PBMCs. All receptors derive from a woman younger than 35 in good health and CMV-seronegative.

V usage is TRBV28 and J usage is TRBJ2-5; maybe TRBD2 (6 bases). V lost 2 bases and J 5 bases, leaving 9 bases between the germline ends. The CDR3 is 13 residues long. Germline V gene data show CDR1 as MDHEN and CDR2 as SYDVKM. CDR3 protein: CASSLGGMETQYF. The CDR3 region has the DNA TGTGCCAGCAGTTTAGGCGGGATGGAGACCCAGTACTTC.

This clone was seen only a few times. V and J are TRBV5-1 and TRBJ2-6; D may be TRBD1 (6 bases). CDR1 SGHRS and CDR2 YFSETQ come from the germline V gene. The CDR3 is made up of 18 amino acids. V shed 0 bases and J shed 2 bases, with 15 bases lying between them. The CDR3 sequence: CASSLAISTGTGANVLTF. The CDR3, as DNA: TGCGCCAGCAGCTTGGCCATCTCGACAGGAACTGGGGCCAACGTCCTGACTTTC.

This chain joins TRBV11-3 and TRBJ2-1; 10 positions match TRBD2. CDR3 length: 15 amino acids. The germline CDR1 and CDR2 sequences are SGHNT and YENEEA. The junction had 7 bases not matched to a gene; V was cut back by 1 base and J by 10 bases. Written as DNA, the CDR3 is TGTGCCAGCAGCTTAGGGGCTAGCGGGAGACACGAGCAGTTCTTC. This gives the protein CASSLGASGRHEQFF.

In regard to this clone: Different DNA sequences within this sample yield the same CDR3. The rearrangement uses TRBV4-3 and TRBJ2-7; 12 bases are shared with TRBD2. Losses at the gene ends were 3 bases for V and 3 bases for J; bases not matched to a gene: 6. This CDR3 is built from 16 residues. CDR1 and CDR2 from the germline V gene are LGHNA and YSLEER. The CDR3 region is CASSQDLAGGGYEQYF. The CDR3 bases are TGCGCCAGCAGCCAGGATCTAGCGGGAGGGGGCTACGAGCAGTACTTC.

The rearrangement uses TRBV10-3 and TRBJ1-2; 8 bases line up with TRBD1. Unmatched junction bases numbered 4, after V lost 6 bases and J lost 4 bases. The CDR3 has 13 residues. CDR1 ENHRY and CDR2 SYGVKD come from the germline V gene. The CDR3 coding sequence is TGTGCCATCAGGGAGACAGGGGCCTATGGCTACACCTTC. Translated: CAIRETGAYGYTF.

The chain uses TRBV9 and TRBJ1-1, with 9 bases identical to TRBD1. The germline V gene has CDR1 SGDLS and CDR2 YYNGEE. With 3 bases clipped from V and 12 bases from J, the junction kept 9 bases outside the gene matches. There are 13 residues in the CDR3. The CDR3 protein is CASSATGGASPFF. The CDR3 coding sequence is TGTGCCAGCAGCGCAACAGGGGGCGCTTCTCCTTTCTTT.

This clone appeared a single time. The chain carries TRBV6-1 and TRBJ2-5, with 9 bases that match TRBD1. This CDR3 comprises 16 residues. After removal of 2 bases from V and 5 bases from J, the junction contained 9 bases not matched to a gene. In germline, CDR1 is MNHNS, CDR2 SASEGT. The CDR3 sequence is CASSEFWDRDLETQYF. CDR3 nucleotide sequence: TGTGCCAGCAGTGAATTTTGGGACAGGGATCTGGAGACCCAGTACTTC.

This chain joins TRBV20-1 and TRBJ2-7, with D possibly matching TRBD2 (5 bases). The CDR3 length is 11 residues. Germline CDR1 DFQATT, CDR2 SNEGSKA (reference sequence). V lost 7 bases and J lost 3, with 10 bases in between. CDR3 protein: CSVTSDYEQYF. The CDR3 region has the DNA TGCAGTGTTACTAGTGACTACGAGCAGTACTTC.

V usage is TRBV9 and J usage is TRBJ1-4; D is unresolved. In germline, CDR1 is SGDLS, CDR2 YYNGEE. There are 16 residues in the CDR3. The V and J ends lost 0 bases and 0 bases respectively, with 9 bases between them. The CDR3 reads CASSVGLEATNEKLFF. The CDR3 DNA sequence: TGTGCCAGCAGCGTAGGACTTGAAGCAACTAATGAAAAACTGTTTTTT.

The chain recombines TRBV7-2 with TRBJ2-7, with D possibly TRBD2 on 5 matching bases. This CDR3 has 14 residues. CDR1 and CDR2 (germline): SGHTA, FQGNSA. V was clipped by 2 bases and J by 1 base, with 9 bases between them. DNA of the CDR3: TGTGCCAGCAGCTTATCGGGCGGGTCCTACGAGCAGTACTTC. It yields the protein CASSLSGGSYEQYF. Drawing the rest from reference TRBV7-2 and TRBJ2-7, the complete variable domain is GAGVSQSPSNKVTEKGKDVELRCDPISGHTALYWYRQSLGQGLEFLIYFQGNSAPDKSGLPSDRFSAERTGGSVSTLTIQRTQQEDSAVYLCASSLSGGSYEQYFGPGTRLTVT.

The genes are TRBV5-4 and TRBJ2-2, with 8 nucleotides matching TRBD1. CDR3 length equals 16 residues. Germline V gene sequence: CDR1 SGHNT, CDR2 YYREEE (reference sequence). The ends lost 4 bases at V and 1 base at J; junction bases unmatched: 6. The CDR3 reads CASSPPGTGNTGELFF. CDR3 nucleotide sequence: TGTGCCAGCAGCCCACCCGGGACAGGGAACACCGGGGAGCTGTTTTTT.

V usage is TRBV27 and J usage is TRBJ2-2; 10 bases fit TRBD1. The CDR3 loop spans 16 amino acids. J gave up 5 bases and V 6 bases, and 9 bases lay outside the gene matches. Germline V CDR1 and CDR2: MNHEY, SMNVEV (reference sequence). This CDR3 reads CASSDKDRGHTGELFF. Here the CDR3 DNA reads TGTGCCAGCAGCGATAAAGACAGGGGGCATACCGGGGAGCTGTTTTTT.

The chain combines TRBV7-6 with TRBJ2-5; TRBD1 matches 8 bases. Trimming removed 4 bases from V and 5 bases from J; junction bases left unmatched: 6. CDR3 size: 14 residues. The germline V gene has CDR1 SGHVS and CDR2 FNYEAQ. CDR3 sequence: CASSWTGIVETQYF. DNA of the CDR3: TGTGCCAGCAGCTGGACAGGGATAGTGGAGACCCAGTACTTC.

The CDR3 DNA reads TGTGCCAGCAGTCCTCTCTCTTCCTACGAGCAGTACTTC. It encodes CASSPLSSYEQYF. V and J are TRBV28 and TRBJ2-7; D gene unclear. The germline gives CDR1 MDHEN, CDR2 SYDVKM. The CDR3 has 13 residues. With 5 bases removed from V and 1 base from J, the gap between germline ends came to 9 bases.

The CDR3 coding sequence is TGTGCCAGTAGTATGTCCAGGGAATCATCACCCCTCCACTTT. It codes for CASSMSRESSPLHF. The V call is TRBV19, the J call TRBJ1-6; TRBD1 is a possible D gene (5 bases). Trimming cost V 3 bases and J 10 bases, with 13 bases left between them. The CDR3 extends over 14 amino acids. Germline assignment: CDR1 LNHDA and CDR2 SQIVND (reference sequence).

This chain joins TRBV30 and TRBJ2-7; 9 bases are shared with TRBD2. Germline lookup yields CDR1 GTSNPN and CDR2 SVGIG (reference sequence). Trimming cost V 3 bases and J 2 bases; bases outside gene matches: 2. CDR3 length: 13 residues. CDR3 protein: CAWSSSGAYEQYF. DNA for the CDR3: TGTGCCTGGAGCTCTAGCGGGGCCTACGAGCAGTACTTC.

This clone was counted once. V and J are TRBV29-1 and TRBJ1-4; D possibly corresponds to TRBD1 (6 bases). CDR1 is SQVTM, CDR2 ANQGSEA, per germline. Trimming stripped 5 bases from V and 7 bases from J, with 11 bases between. The CDR3 extends over 12 amino acids. CDR3 residues: CSVLRGREKLFF. The CDR3 region has the DNA TGCAGCGTTCTCAGGGGACGTGAAAAACTGTTTTTT.

The chain links TRBV2 to TRBJ1-1, with TRBD1 matching over 8 bases. CDR1 and CDR2 (germline): SNHLY, FYNNEI. With V trimmed by 2 bases and J by 4 bases, 6 bases remained unmatched. This CDR3 comprises 15 residues. CDR3 amino acids: CASSEQGQGSTEAFF. CDR3 DNA: TGTGCCAGCAGTGAACAAGGACAGGGTAGCACTGAAGCTTTCTTT.

J is TRBJ2-5 and V is TRBV7-8, with TRBD2 matching 8 bases. V lost 4 bases to trimming and J lost 0 bases; unmatched junction nucleotides: 10. The germline CDR1 and CDR2 sequences are SGHVS and FQNEAQ. The CDR3 consists of 17 residues. DNA of the CDR3: TGTGCCAGCAGCTACCCCACGAGGACTAGCTACCAAGAGACCCAGTACTTC. Encoded protein: CASSYPTRTSYQETQYF.

This chain uses TRBV19 with TRBJ2-5; D gene ambiguous. The CDR3 is 13 residues long. V was shortened by 3 bases and J by 1 base, with 6 bases between the two germline ends. The germline gives CDR1 LNHDA, CDR2 SQIVND (reference sequence). The CDR3 bases are TGTGCCAGTAGTATCGCCAGCCAAGAGACCCAGTACTTC. It yields the protein CASSIASQETQYF. The full variable domain, its missing parts supplied by reference TRBV19 and TRBJ2-5, is DGGITQSPKYLFRKEGQNVTLSCEQNLNHDAMYWYRQDPGQGLRLIYYSQIVNDFQKGDIAEGYSVSREKKESFPLTVTSAQKNPTAFYLCASSIASQETQYFGPGTRLLVL.

This clone was seen a handful of times. The chain joins TRBV28 to TRBJ1-6; D gene uncertain. Trimming took 6 bases from V and 10 from J, leaving 16 bases between them. Germline lookup yields CDR1 MDHEN and CDR2 SYDVKM. This CDR3 has 14 amino acids. This CDR3 is CASSSSGAYSPLHF. For the CDR3, the DNA is TGTGCCAGCAGCTCTTCCGGTGCCTACTCACCCCTCCACTTT.

The chain couples TRBV25-1 to TRBJ1-2, with no clear D. There are 13 residues in the CDR3. The germline V and J ends were trimmed by 6 bases and 2 bases, with 10 bases remaining between them. Germline V gene lookup returns CDR1 MGHDK and CDR2 SYGVNS. In nucleotides, the CDR3 is TGTGCCAGCAGCCCCGTGGAGAACTATGGCTACACCTTC. It yields the protein CASSPVENYGYTF.

The chain uses TRBV13 and TRBJ2-2; D is perhaps TRBD1 (6 bases). The CDR3 is made up of 14 amino acids. With 1 base removed from V and 5 bases from J, the gap between germline ends came to 8 bases. The germline CDR1 and CDR2 sequences are PRHDT and FYEKMQ (reference sequence). In DNA form, the CDR3 reads TGTGCCAGCAGCTTAGCACAGGGAACCGGGGAGCTGTTTTTT. Amino acid sequence: CASSLAQGTGELFF.

This sequence joins TRBV7-8 and TRBJ2-3, with D perhaps TRBD2 (5 bases). This CDR3 has 14 residues. Germline V gives CDR1 SGHVS, CDR2 FQNEAQ. The V gene lost 3 bases and the J gene lost 3 bases, with 10 bases spanning the gap. The CDR3 is CASSFVGVTDTQYF. The CDR3 coding sequence is TGTGCCAGCAGCTTTGTCGGGGTGACAGATACGCAGTATTTT.

The chain carries TRBV4-3 and TRBJ2-7, with unresolved D. Germline CDR1 LGHNA, CDR2 YSLEER. The germline V and J ends were trimmed by 1 base and 0 bases, with 19 bases remaining between them. The CDR3 sequence is 18 residues long. The DNA for the CDR3 is TGCGCCAGCAGCCAAGGTTGGGTGCACAGAAGGCTCTCCTACGAGCAGTACTTC. This encodes CASSQGWVHRRLSYEQYF.

The chain links TRBV4-2 to TRBJ1-5; D is possibly TRBD1 (5 bases). V shed 4 bases and J shed 6 bases, with 10 bases lying between them. In germline, CDR1 is LGHNA, CDR2 YNFKEQ. The CDR3 totals 13 residues. CDR3 amino acids: CASSPWGGQPQHF. The CDR3 DNA sequence: TGTGCCAGCAGCCCCTGGGGGGGTCAGCCCCAGCATTTT.

This sequence joins TRBV6-1 and TRBJ1-5; 7 nucleotides match TRBD1. The V gene's germline CDR1 is MNHNS and CDR2 SASEGT. This CDR3 region has 14 residues. V shed 4 bases and J 2 bases; nucleotides not matched to a gene: 2. CDR3 sequence (DNA): TGTGCCAGCAGTGGACAGGGAGGCAATCAGCCCCAGCATTTT. Translation gives CASSGQGGNQPQHF.